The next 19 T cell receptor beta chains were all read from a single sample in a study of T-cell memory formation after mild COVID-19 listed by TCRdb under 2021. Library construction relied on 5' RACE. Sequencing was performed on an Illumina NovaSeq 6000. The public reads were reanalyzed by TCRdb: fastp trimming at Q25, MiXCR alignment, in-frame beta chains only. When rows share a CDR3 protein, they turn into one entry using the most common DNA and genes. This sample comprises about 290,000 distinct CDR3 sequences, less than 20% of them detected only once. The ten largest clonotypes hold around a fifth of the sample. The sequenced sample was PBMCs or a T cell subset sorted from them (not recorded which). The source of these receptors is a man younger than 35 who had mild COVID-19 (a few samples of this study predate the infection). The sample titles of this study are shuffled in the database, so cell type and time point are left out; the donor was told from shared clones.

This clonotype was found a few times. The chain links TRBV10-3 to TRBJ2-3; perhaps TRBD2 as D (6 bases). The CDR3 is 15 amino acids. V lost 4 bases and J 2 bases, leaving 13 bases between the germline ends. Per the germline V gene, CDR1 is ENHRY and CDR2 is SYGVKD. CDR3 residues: CAISAEGIDTDTQYF. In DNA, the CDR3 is TGTGCCATCAGTGCGGAGGGAATCGACACAGATACGCAGTATTTT.

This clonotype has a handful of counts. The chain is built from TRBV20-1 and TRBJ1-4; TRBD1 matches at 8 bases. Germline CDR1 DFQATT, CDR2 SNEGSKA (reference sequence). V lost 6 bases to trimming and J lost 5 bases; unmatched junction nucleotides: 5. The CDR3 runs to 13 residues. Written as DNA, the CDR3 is TGCAGTGCCCCCGGGACAGGCAATGAAAAACTGTTTTTT. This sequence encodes CSAPGTGNEKLFF.

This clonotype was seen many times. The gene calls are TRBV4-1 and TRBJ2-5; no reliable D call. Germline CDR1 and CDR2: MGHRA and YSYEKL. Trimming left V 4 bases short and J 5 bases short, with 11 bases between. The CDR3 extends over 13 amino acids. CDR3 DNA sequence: TGCGCCAGCAGCCCCCCGGTTCTGGAGACCCAGTACTTC. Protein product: CASSPPVLETQYF.

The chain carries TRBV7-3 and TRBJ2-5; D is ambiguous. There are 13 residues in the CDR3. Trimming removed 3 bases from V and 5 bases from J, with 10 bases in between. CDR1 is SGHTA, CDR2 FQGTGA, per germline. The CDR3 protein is CASSLGKGETQYF. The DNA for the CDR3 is TGTGCCAGCAGCTTGGGAAAAGGGGAGACCCAGTACTTC.

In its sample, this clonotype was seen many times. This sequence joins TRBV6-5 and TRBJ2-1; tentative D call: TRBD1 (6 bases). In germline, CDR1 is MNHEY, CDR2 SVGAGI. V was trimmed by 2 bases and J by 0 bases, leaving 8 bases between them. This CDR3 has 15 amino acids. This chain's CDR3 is CASSYRGNSYNEQFF. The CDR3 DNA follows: TGTGCCAGCAGTTACAGGGGGAACTCCTACAATGAGCAGTTCTTC.

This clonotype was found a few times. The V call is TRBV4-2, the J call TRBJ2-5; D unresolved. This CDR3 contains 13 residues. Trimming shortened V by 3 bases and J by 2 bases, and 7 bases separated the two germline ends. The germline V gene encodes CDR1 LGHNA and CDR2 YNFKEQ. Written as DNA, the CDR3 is TGTGCCAGCAGCCAGCCGGGTCAAGAGACCCAGTACTTC. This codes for CASSQPGQETQYF.

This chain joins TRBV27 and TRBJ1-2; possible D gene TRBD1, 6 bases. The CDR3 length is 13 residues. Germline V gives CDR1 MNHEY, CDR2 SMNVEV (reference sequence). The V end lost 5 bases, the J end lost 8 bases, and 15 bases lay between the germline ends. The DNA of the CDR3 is TGTGCCAGCAGTACAGGGTATAACGGAGGCTACACCTTC. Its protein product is CASSTGYNGGYTF.

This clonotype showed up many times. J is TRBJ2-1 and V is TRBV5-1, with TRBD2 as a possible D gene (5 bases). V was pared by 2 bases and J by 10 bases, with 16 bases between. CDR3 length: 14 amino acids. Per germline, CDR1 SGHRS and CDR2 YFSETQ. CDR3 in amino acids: CASSLGLVLEEQFF. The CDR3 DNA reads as TGCGCCAGCAGCTTAGGGCTAGTACTAGAAGAGCAGTTCTTC.

The CDR3 DNA is TGTGCCAGCAGCCCCCGGCTGAATGGGGCTTTCTTT. Translating it yields CASSPRLNGAFF. The chain links TRBV21-1 to TRBJ1-1; the table gives TRBD1 as D, unverified against the DNA. TRBV21-1 is classified as a pseudogene. The length of the CDR3 is 12 residues.

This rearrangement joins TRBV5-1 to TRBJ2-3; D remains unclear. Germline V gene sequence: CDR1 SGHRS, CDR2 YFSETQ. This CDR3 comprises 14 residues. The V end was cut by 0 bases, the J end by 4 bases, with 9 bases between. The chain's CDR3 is CASSLALEADTQYF. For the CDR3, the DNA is TGCGCCAGCAGCTTGGCGTTAGAAGCAGATACGCAGTATTTT.

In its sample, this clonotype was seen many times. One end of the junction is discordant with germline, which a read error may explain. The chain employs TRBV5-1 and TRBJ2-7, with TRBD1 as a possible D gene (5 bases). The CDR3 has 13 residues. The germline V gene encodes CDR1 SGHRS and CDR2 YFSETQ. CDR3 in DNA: TGTGCCAGCAGCTTAGGCAGGGCCTACGAGCAGTACTTC. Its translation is CASSLGRAYEQYF.

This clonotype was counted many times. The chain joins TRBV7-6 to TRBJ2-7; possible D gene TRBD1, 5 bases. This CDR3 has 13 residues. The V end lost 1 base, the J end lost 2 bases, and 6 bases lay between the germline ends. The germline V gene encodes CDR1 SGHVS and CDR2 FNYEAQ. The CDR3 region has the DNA TGTGCCAGCAGCTTAGAGACAGCCTACGAGCAGTACTTC. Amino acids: CASSLETAYEQYF.

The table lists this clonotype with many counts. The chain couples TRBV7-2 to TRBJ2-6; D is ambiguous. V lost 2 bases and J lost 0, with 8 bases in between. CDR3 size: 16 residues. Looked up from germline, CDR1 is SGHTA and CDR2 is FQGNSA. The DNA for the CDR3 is TGTGCCAGCAGCTTACAATACAGCTCTGGGGCCAACGTCCTGACTTTC. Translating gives CASSLQYSSGANVLTF. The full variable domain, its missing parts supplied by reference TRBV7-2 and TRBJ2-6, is GAGVSQSPSNKVTEKGKDVELRCDPISGHTALYWYRQSLGQGLEFLIYFQGNSAPDKSGLPSDRFSAERTGGSVSTLTIQRTQQEDSAVYLCASSLQYSSGANVLTFGAGSRLTVL.

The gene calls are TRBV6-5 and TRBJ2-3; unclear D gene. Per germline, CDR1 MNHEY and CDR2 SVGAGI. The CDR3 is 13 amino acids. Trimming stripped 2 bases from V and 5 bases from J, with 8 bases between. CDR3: CASSYRVGDTQYF. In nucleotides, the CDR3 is TGTGCCAGCAGTTACAGGGTAGGAGATACGCAGTATTTT.

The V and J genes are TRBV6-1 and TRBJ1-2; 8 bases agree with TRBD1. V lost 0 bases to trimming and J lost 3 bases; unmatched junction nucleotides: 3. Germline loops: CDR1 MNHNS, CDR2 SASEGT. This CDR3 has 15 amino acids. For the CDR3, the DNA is TGTGCCAGCAGTGAAGCCCCAGGGGGCTACTATGGCTACACCTTC. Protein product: CASSEAPGGYYGYTF.

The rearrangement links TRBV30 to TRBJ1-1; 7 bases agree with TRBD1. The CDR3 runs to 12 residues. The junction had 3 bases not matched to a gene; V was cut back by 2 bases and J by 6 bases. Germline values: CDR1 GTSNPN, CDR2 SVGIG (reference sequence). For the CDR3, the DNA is TGTGCCTGGAGTTGGGACAGACCTGAAGCTTTCTTT. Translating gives CAWSWDRPEAFF.

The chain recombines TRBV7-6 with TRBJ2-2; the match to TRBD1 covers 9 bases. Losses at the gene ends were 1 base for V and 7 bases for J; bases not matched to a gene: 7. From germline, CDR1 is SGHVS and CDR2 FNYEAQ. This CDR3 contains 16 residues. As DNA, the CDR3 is TGTGCCAGCAGCTTAGAGACACAGGGGGCTGGCGGGGAGCTGTTTTTT. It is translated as CASSLETQGAGGELFF.

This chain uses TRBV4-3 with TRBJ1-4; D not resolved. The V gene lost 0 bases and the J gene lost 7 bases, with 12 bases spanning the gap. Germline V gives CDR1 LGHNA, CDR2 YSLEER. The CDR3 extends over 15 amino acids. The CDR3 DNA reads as TGCGCCAGCAGCCAAGATCCCCAGATGGGTGAAAAACTGTTTTTT. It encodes CASSQDPQMGEKLFF.

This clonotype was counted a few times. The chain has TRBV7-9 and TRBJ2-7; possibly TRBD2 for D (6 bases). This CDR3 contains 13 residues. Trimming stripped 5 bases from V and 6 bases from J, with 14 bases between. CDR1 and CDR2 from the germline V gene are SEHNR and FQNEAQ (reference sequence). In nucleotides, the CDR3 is TGTGCCAGCAGCCTAGGGACTTCGGGCGAGCAGTACTTC. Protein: CASSLGTSGEQYF.